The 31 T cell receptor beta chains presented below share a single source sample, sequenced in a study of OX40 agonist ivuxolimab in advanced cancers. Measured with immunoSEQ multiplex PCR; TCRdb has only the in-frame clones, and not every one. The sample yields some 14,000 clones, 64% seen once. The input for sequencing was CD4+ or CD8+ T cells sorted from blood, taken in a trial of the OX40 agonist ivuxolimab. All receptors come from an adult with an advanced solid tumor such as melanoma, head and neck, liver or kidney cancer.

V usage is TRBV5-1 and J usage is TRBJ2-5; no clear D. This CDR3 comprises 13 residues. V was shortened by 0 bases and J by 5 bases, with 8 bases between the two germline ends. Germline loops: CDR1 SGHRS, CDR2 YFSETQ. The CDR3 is CASSLESSETQYF. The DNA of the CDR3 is TGCGCCAGCAGCTTGGAGTCCTCGGAGACCCAGTACTTC. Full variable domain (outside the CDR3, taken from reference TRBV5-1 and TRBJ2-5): KAGVTQTPRYLIKTRGQQVTLSCSPISGHRSVSWYQQTPGQGLQFLFEYFSETQRNKGNFPGRFSGRQFSNSRSEMNVSTLELGDSALYLCASSLESSETQYFGPGTRLLVL.

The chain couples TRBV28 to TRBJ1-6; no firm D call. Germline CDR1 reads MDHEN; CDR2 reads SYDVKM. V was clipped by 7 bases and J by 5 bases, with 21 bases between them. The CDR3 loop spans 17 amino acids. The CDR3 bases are TGTGCCAGCACGCGGCTCGAAACTACCCCCGATAATTCACCCCTCCACTTT. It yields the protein CASTRLETTPDNSPLHF.

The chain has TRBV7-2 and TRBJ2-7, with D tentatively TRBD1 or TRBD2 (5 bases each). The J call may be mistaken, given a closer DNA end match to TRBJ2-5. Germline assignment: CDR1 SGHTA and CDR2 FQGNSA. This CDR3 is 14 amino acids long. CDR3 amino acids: CASSLGREFETQYF. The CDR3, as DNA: TGTGCCAGCAGCTTGGGCAGGGAGTTCGAGACCCAGTACTTC.

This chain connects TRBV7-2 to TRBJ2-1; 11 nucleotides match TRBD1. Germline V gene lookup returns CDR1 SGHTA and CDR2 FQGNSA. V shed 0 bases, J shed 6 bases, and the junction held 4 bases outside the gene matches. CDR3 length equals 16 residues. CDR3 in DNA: TGTGCCAGCAGCTTAGCGCGCGGGACAGGGGGCAATGAGCAGTTCTTC. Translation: CASSLARGTGGNEQFF.

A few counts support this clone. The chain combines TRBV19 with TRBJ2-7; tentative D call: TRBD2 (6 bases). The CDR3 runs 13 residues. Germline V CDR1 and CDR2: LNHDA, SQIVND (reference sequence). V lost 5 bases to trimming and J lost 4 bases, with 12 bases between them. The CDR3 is CASSLGLFYEQYF. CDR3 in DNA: TGTGCCAGTAGTCTGGGACTGTTTTACGAGCAGTACTTC.

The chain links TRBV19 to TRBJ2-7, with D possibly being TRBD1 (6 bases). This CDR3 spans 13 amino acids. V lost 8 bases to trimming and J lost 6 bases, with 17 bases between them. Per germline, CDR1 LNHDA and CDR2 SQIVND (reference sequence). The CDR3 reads CASSGTFYGEQYF. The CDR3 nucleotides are TGTGCCAGTTCCGGGACATTTTACGGCGAGCAGTACTTC.

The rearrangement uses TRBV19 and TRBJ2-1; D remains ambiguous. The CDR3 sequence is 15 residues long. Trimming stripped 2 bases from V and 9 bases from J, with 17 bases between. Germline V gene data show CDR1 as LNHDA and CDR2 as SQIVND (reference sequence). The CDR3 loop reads CASSIWAAAAPEQFF. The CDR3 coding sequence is TGTGCCAGTAGTATATGGGCGGCGGCCGCTCCTGAGCAGTTCTTC.

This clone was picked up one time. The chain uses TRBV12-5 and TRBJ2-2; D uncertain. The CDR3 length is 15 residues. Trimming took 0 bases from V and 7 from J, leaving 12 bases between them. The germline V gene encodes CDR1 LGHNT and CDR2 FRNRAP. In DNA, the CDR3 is TGTGCTAGTGGTTTGGTAACCCCTTGGGACGGGGAGCTGTTTTTT. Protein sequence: CASGLVTPWDGELFF.

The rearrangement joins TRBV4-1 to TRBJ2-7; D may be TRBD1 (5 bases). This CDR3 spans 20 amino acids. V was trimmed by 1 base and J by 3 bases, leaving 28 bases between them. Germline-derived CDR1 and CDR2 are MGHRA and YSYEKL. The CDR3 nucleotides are TGCGCCAGCAGCCAAGGATGGGGCCTAGGCCGCCGCGGTGCCATCTACGAGCAGTACTTC. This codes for CASSQGWGLGRRGAIYEQYF.

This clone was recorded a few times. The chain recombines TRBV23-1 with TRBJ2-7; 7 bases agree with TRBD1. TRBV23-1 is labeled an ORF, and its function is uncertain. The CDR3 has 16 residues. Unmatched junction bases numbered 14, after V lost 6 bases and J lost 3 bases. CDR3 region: CASSPVRGQNYYEQYF. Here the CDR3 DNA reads TGCGCCAGCAGCCCCGTTCGGGGACAGAACTACTACGAGCAGTACTTC.

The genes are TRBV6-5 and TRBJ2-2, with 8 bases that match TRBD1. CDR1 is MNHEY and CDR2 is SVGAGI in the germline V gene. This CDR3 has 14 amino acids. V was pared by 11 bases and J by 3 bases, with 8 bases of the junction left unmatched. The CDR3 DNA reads TGTGCCGCCAGGGGGCGGGCATACACCGGGGAGCTGTTTTTT. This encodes CAARGRAYTGELFF.

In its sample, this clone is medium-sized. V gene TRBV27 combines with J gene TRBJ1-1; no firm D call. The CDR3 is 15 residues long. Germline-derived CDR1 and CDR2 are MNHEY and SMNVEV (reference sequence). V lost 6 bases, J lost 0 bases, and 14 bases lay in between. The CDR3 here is CASSGSLWMNTEAFF. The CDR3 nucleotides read TGTGCCAGCAGCGGGAGTCTGTGGATGAACACTGAAGCTTTCTTT.

The CDR3 is CASSLGGQGLGTEAFF. CDR3 DNA: TGTGCCAGCAGCTTAGGGGGGCAGGGGCTAGGAACTGAAGCTTTCTTT. This chain connects TRBV7-2 to TRBJ1-1, with a weak D call TRBD1 (6 bases). The germline gives CDR1 SGHTA, CDR2 FQGNSA. The CDR3 runs 16 residues. Trimming took 1 base from V and 5 from J, leaving 17 bases between them.

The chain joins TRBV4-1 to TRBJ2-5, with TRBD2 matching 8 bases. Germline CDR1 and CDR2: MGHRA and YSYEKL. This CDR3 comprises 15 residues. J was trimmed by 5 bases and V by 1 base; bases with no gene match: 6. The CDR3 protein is CASSQGSGVSETQYF. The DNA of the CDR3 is TGCGCCAGCAGCCAAGGTAGCGGGGTATCTGAGACCCAGTACTTC.

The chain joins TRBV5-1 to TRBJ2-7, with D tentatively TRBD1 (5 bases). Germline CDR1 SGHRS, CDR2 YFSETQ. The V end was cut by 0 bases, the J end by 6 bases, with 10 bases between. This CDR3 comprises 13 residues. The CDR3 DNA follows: TGCGCCAGCAGCTTGGGCAACAGGCGCGAGCAGTACTTC. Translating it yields CASSLGNRREQYF.

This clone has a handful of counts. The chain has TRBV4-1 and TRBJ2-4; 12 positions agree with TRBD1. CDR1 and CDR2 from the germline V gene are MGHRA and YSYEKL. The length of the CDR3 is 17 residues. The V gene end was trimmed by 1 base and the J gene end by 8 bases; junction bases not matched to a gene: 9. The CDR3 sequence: CASSQVAWGQGADIQYF. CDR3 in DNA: TGCGCCAGCAGCCAAGTCGCCTGGGGACAGGGGGCGGACATTCAGTACTTC.

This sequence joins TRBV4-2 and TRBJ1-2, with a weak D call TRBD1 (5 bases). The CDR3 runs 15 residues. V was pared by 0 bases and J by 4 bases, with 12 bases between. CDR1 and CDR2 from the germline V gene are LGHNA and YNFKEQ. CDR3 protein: CASSQDPGVSYGYTF. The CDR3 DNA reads TGTGCCAGCAGCCAAGACCCGGGGGTTAGCTATGGCTACACCTTC.

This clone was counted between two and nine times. The CDR3 is CASRRTGGFEQYF. CDR3 nucleotide sequence: TGTGCCAGCAGGCGGACAGGGGGCTTCGAGCAGTACTTC. This chain connects TRBV6-5 to TRBJ2-7; 11 bases match TRBD1. There are 13 residues in the CDR3. Germline lookup yields CDR1 MNHEY and CDR2 SVGAGI. V gave up 6 bases and J gave up 6 bases; unmatched junction bases: 4.

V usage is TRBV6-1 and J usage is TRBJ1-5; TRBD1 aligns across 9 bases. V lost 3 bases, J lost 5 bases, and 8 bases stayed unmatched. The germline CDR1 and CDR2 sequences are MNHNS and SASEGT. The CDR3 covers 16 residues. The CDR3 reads CASSDRDRVRDQPQHF. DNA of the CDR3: TGTGCCAGCAGTGACCGGGACAGGGTGAGAGATCAGCCCCAGCATTTT.

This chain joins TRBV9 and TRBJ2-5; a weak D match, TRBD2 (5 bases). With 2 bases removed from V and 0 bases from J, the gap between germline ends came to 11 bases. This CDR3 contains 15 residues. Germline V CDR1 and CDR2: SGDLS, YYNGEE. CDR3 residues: CASSVSLGDQETQYF. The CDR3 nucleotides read TGTGCCAGCAGCGTCTCCCTGGGAGACCAAGAGACCCAGTACTTC.

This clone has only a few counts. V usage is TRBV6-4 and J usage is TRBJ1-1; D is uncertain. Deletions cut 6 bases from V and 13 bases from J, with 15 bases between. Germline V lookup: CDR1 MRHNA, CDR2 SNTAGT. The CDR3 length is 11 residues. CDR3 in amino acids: CASRDEQANFF. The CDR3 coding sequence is TGTGCCAGCAGGGACGAGCAGGCCAATTTCTTT.

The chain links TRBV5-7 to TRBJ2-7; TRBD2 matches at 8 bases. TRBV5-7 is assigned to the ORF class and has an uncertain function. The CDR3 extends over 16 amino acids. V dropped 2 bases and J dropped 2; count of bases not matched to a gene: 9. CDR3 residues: CASSFPGGPKTYEQYF. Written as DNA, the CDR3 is TGTGCCAGCAGCTTCCCGGGGGGGCCAAAAACCTACGAGCAGTACTTC.

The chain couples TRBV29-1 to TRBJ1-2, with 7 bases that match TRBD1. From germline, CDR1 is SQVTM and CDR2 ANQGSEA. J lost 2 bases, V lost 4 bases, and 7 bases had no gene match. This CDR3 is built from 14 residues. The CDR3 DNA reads TGCAGCGTTGGCACAGGGGTTGCCAACTATGGCTACACCTTC. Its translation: CSVGTGVANYGYTF.

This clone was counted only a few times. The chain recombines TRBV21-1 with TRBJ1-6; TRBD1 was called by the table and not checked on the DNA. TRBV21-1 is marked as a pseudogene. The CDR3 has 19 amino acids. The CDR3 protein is CASSLRDSFFLADNSPLHF. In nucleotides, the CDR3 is TGTGCCAGCAGCCTCCGGGACAGTTTCTTCCTCGCCGATAATTCACCCCTCCACTTT.

CDR3 sequence: CASSTGMWTQYF. The CDR3, as DNA: TGTGCCAGCAGTACCGGTATGTGGACCCAGTACTTC. The rearrangement links TRBV6-6 to TRBJ2-5; D is undetermined. With 5 bases removed from V and 7 bases from J, the gap between germline ends came to 11 bases. The CDR3 consists of 12 residues. CDR1 and CDR2 (germline): MNHNY, SVGAGI (reference sequence).

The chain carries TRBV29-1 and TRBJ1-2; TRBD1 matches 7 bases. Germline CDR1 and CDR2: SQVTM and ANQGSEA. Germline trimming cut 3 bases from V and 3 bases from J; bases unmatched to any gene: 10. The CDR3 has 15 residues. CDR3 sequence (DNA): TGCAGCGTTGACCTCCGGACAGGTCCATACTATGGCTACACCTTC. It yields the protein CSVDLRTGPYYGYTF.

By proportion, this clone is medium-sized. The CDR3 region has the DNA TGTGCCAGCAGCCAAGCAGGGAGCAATCAGCCCCAGCATTTT. Encoded protein: CASSQAGSNQPQHF. The chain recombines TRBV5-4 with TRBJ1-5; tentative D call: TRBD1 (5 bases). The CDR3 covers 14 residues. Trimming left V 4 bases short and J 1 base short, with 9 bases between. CDR1 and CDR2 from the germline V gene are SGHNT and YYREEE (reference sequence).

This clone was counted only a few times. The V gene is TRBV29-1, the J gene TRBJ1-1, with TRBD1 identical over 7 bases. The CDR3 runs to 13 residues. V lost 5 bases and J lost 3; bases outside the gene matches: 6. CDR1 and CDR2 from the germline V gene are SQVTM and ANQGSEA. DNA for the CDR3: TGCAGCGTTTCTTCGGGACAGTACACTGAAGCTTTCTTT. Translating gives CSVSSGQYTEAFF.

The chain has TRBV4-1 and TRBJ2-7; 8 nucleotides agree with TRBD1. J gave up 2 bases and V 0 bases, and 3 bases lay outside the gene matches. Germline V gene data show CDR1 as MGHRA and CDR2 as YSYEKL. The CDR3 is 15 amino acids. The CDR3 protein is CASSQDHRGTYEQYF. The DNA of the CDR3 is TGCGCCAGCAGCCAAGATCACAGGGGGACCTACGAGCAGTACTTC.

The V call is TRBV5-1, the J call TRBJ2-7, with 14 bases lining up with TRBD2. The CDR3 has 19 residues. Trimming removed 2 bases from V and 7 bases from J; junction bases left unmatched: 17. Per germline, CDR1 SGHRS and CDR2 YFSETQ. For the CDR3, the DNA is TGCGCCAGCAGCTTCCTGGGGACTAGCGGGGGCCTACCTCCCGTGGAGCAGTACTTC. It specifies CASSFLGTSGGLPPVEQYF.

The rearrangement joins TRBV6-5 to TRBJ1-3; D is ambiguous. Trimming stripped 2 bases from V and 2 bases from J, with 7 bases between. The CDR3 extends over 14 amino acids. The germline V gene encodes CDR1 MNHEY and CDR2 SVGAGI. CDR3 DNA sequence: TGTGCCAGCAGTTACGTGGGAGCTGGAAACACCATATATTTT. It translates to CASSYVGAGNTIYF.